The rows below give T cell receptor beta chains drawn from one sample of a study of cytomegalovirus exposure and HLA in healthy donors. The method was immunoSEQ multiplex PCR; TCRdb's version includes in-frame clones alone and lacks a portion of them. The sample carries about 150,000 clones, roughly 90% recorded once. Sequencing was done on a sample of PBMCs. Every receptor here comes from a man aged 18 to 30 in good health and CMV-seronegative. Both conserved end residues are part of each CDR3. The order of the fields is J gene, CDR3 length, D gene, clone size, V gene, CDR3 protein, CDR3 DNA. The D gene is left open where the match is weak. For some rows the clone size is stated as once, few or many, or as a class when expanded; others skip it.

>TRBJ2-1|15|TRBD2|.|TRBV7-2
CASSQAASGNLGQFF
TGTGCCAGCAGCCAGGCGGCTAGCGGGAATTTGGGGCAGTTCTTC
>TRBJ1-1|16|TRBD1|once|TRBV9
CASSVEQGAMNTEAFF
TGTGCCAGCAGCGTAGAACAGGGGGCGATGAACACTGAAGCTTTCTTT
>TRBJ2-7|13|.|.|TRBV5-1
CASSLSDRREQYF
TGCGCCAGCAGCTTGAGTGACAGACGCGAGCAGTACTTC
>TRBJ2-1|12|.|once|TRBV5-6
CASSFGANEQFF
TGTGCCAGCAGCTTTGGGGCCAATGAGCAGTTCTTC
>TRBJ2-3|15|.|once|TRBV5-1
CASSLALERGGTQYF
TGCGCCAGCAGCTTGGCGCTCGAGCGAGGGGGTACGCAGTATTTT
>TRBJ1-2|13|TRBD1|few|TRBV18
CASSRDSLYGYTF
TGTGCCAGCTCTCGGGACAGCCTCTATGGCTACACCTTC
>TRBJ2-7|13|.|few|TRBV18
CASSPKGVYEQYF
TGTGCCAGCTCACCGAAGGGGGTGTACGAGCAGTACTTC
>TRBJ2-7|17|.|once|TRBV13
CASSLPRGRFGGYEQYF
TGTGCCAGCAGCCTACCAAGGGGCAGGTTTGGTGGCTACGAGCAGTACTTC
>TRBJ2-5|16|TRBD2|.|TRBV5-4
CASSSSGRALGETQYF
TGTGCCAGCAGTTCTAGCGGGAGGGCCCTCGGAGAGACCCAGTACTTC
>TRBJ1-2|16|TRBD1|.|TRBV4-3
CASSQDLQGAVEGYTF
TGCGCCAGCAGCCAAGATCTGCAGGGGGCTGTAGAAGGCTACACCTTC
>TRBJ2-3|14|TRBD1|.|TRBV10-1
CASSGTGGADTQYF
TGCGCCAGCAGTGGGACAGGGGGCGCAGATACGCAGTATTTT
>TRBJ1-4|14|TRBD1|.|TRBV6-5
CASSHRGTDEKLFF
TGTGCCAGCAGCCATCGGGGGACAGATGAAAAACTGTTTTTT
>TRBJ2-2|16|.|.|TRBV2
CASRGLSGPNTGELFF
TGTGCCAGCAGGGGACTGAGCGGGCCAAACACCGGGGAGCTGTTTTTT
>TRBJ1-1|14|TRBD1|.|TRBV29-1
CSVITGGDGTEAFF
TGCAGCGTGATTACAGGGGGCGACGGCACTGAAGCTTTCTTT
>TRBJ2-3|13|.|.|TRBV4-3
CASGGVLTDTQYF
TGCGCCAGCGGCGGAGTACTCACAGATACGCAGTATTTT
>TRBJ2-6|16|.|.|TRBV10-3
CAIRVTDSSGANVLTF
TGTGCCATCAGGGTCACTGATAGCTCTGGGGCCAACGTCCTGACTTTC
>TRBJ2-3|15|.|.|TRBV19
CASSSQGGGTDTQYF
TGTGCCAGTAGCTCGCAGGGTGGCGGCACCGATACGCAGTATTTT
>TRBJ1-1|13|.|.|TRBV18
CASSLERGTEAFF
TGTGCCAGCTCACTAGAACGGGGCACTGAAGCTTTCTTT
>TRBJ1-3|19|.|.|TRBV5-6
CASSLEDSRNSLSGNTIYF
TGTGCCAGCAGCTTAGAGGACAGCCGAAATTCCCTCTCTGGAAACACCATATATTTT
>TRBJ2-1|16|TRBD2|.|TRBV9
CASSAWTSERGDEQFF
TGTGCCAGCAGCGCTTGGACTAGCGAGAGAGGAGATGAGCAGTTCTTC
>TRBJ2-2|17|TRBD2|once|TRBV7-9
CASSLRLAGGNTGELFF
TGTGCCAGCAGCTTACGCTTAGCGGGGGGGAACACCGGGGAGCTGTTTTTT
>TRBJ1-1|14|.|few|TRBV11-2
CASSSPDRNTEAFF
TGTGCCAGCAGCTCCCCGGACAGGAACACTGAAGCTTTCTTT
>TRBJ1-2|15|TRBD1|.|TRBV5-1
CASSWGQGAGYGYTF
TGCGCCAGCAGCTGGGGACAGGGGGCAGGCTATGGCTACACCTTC
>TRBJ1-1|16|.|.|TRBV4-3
CASSQGTSRSGTEAFF
TGCGCCAGCAGCCAAGGAACGTCTCGGAGTGGGACTGAAGCTTTCTTT
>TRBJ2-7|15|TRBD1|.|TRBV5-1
CASSLSPDRTYEQYF
TGCGCCAGCAGCCTATCCCCGGACAGGACCTACGAGCAGTACTTC
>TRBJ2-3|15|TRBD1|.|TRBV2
CARTGTGERADTQYF
TGTGCCAGAACCGGGACAGGGGAACGGGCAGATACGCAGTATTTT
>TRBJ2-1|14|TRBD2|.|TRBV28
CASRGLAGYNEQFF
TGTGCCAGCAGGGGACTAGCGGGATACAATGAGCAGTTCTTC
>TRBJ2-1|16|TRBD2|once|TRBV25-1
CASRGDERGSYNEQFF
TGTGCCAGCAGGGGGGACGAGCGGGGCTCCTACAATGAGCAGTTCTTC
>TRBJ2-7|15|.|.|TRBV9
CASSPPGGDPYEQYF
TGTGCCAGCAGCCCCCCGGGTGGCGACCCCTACGAGCAGTACTTC
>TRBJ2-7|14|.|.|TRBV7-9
CASSPVAEKYEQYF
TGTGCCAGCAGCCCTGTAGCGGAGAAGTACGAGCAGTACTTC
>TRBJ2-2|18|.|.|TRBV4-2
CASSLLGADSDNTGELFF
TGTGCCAGCAGCCTTCTAGGAGCGGACAGCGATAACACCGGGGAGCTGTTTTTT
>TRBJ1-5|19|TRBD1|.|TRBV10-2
CASSERLLQGGNSNQPQHF
TGCGCCAGCAGTGAGCGACTCCTACAGGGGGGGAATAGCAATCAGCCCCAGCATTTT
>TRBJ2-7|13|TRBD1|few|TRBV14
CASSRDRGAEQYF
TGTGCCAGCAGCCGGGACAGGGGTGCCGAGCAGTACTTC
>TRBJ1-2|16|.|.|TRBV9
CASSVARTGRQYGYTF
TGTGCCAGCAGCGTAGCTAGAACAGGGCGCCAGTATGGCTACACCTTC
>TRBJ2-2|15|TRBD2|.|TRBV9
CASSAGGRVTGELFF
TGTGCCAGCAGCGCCGGGGGGAGGGTCACCGGGGAGCTGTTTTTT
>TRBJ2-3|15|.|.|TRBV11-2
CASSLNRAAGDTQYF
TGTGCCAGCAGCTTAAACCGGGCGGCGGGTGATACGCAGTATTTT
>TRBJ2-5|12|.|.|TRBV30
CAWGLAGGTQYF
TGTGCCTGGGGCCTAGCTGGTGGGACCCAGTACTTC
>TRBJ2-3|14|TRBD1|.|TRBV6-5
CASNKGQGTDTQYF
TGTGCCAGCAATAAAGGACAGGGCACAGATACGCAGTATTTT
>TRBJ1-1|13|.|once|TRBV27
CASSPSGFTEAFF
TGTGCCAGCAGCCCATCGGGGTTCACTGAAGCTTTCTTT
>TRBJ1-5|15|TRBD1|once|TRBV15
CATSKQGFGDQPQHF
TGTGCCACCAGCAAACAGGGGTTCGGGGATCAGCCCCAGCATTTT
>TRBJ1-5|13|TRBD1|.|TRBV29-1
CSVQTGSNQPQHF
TGCAGCGTGCAGACAGGGTCCAATCAGCCCCAGCATTTT
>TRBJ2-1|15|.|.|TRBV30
CAWSVRGLQANEQFF
TGTGCCTGGAGTGTCAGGGGTTTACAGGCAAATGAGCAGTTCTTC
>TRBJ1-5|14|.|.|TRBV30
CAWSVFRGNQPQHF
TGTGCCTGGAGTGTATTCAGGGGCAATCAGCCCCAGCATTTT
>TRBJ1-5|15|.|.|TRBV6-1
CASSESGGIGQPQHF
TGTGCCAGCAGTGAATCGGGGGGCATAGGGCAGCCCCAGCATTTT
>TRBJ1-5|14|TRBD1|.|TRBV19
CASSGQGVNQPQHF
TGTGCCAGTAGTGGTCAGGGGGTGAATCAGCCCCAGCATTTT
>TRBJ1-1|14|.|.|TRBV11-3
CASSFGVPSTEAFF
TGTGCCAGCAGCTTTGGAGTCCCTTCCACTGAAGCTTTCTTT